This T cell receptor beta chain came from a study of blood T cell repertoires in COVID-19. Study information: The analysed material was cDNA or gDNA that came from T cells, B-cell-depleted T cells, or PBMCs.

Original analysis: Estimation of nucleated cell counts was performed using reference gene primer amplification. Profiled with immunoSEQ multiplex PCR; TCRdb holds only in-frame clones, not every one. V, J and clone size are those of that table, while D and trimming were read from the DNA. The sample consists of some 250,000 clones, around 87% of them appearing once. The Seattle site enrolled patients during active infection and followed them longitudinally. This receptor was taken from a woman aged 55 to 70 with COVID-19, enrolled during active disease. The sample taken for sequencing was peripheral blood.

CDR3 in amino acids: CASSRRGYGYTF. For the CDR3, the DNA is TGTGCCAGTAGTCGAAGGGGCTATGGCTACACCTTC. The V call is TRBV19, the J call TRBJ1-2; TRBD1 might be the D (5 bases). The CDR3 contains 12 residues. V shed 5 bases and J shed 4 bases, with 8 bases lying between them. Germline V gene data show CDR1 as LNHDA and CDR2 as SQIVND (reference sequence).